The 20 T cell receptor beta chains presented below share a single source sample, sequenced in a study of T cell responses to AZD1222 COVID-19 vaccine. Repertoires were generated with immunoSEQ multiplex PCR, while TCRdb's copy carries only in-frame clones and drops some. This sample has some 150,000 clones, with 85% found just once. Sample: peripheral blood, taken 28 days after the second dose of the MenACWY control vaccine. The origin of the receptors is an adult who received the MenACWY meningococcal vaccine as a control.

The chain employs TRBV7-2 and TRBJ1-6; D not certain. The CDR3 loop spans 16 amino acids. The V and J ends lost 1 base and 9 bases respectively, with 16 bases between them. CDR1 is SGHTA and CDR2 is FQGNSA in the germline V gene. The DNA of the CDR3 is TGTGCCAGCAGCTTAGAACGAAGGATCCCGGGTTCACCCCTCCACTTT. It yields the protein CASSLERRIPGSPLHF.

The chain has TRBV5-1 and TRBJ2-2, with 11 positions matching TRBD2. The J segment lost 1 base and the V segment lost 6 bases, leaving 5 bases of the junction unmatched. The V gene's germline CDR1 is SGHRS and CDR2 YFSETQ. The CDR3 extends over 16 amino acids. In DNA form, the CDR3 reads TGCGCCAGCAAGGACGGGACTAGCGGGAACACCGGGGAGCTGTTTTTT. Protein sequence: CASKDGTSGNTGELFF.

This chain joins TRBV4-2 and TRBJ1-2; 8 bases are shared with TRBD1. V lost 0 bases and J lost 3; bases outside the gene matches: 6. Germline CDR1 is LGHNA and CDR2 is YNFKEQ. This CDR3 is 16 amino acids long. The CDR3 bases are TGTGCCAGCAGCCAAGAGCAGGGGGCTCCCCACTATGGCTACACCTTC. This sequence encodes CASSQEQGAPHYGYTF.

This clone has a handful of counts. The chain uses TRBV11-2 and TRBJ2-5; the D gene is possibly TRBD2 (5 bases). CDR3 length: 14 amino acids. Trimming cost V 5 bases and J 0 bases, with 10 bases left between them. Per germline, CDR1 SGHAT and CDR2 FQNNGV. This chain's CDR3 is CASSPSGNQETQYF. In DNA form, the CDR3 reads TGTGCCAGCAGCCCAAGCGGAAACCAAGAGACCCAGTACTTC.

The gene calls are TRBV5-4 and TRBJ2-2; 9 bases are a match to TRBD1. CDR3 length: 15 amino acids. The germline V gene encodes CDR1 SGHNT and CDR2 YYREEE (reference sequence). After removal of 4 bases from V and 3 bases from J, the junction contained 4 bases not matched to a gene. The CDR3: CASSLRTGDTGELFF. In DNA, the CDR3 is TGTGCCAGCAGCCTCAGGACAGGGGACACCGGGGAGCTGTTTTTT.

The chain combines TRBV19 with TRBJ1-6; D not resolved. CDR1 and CDR2 (germline): LNHDA, SQIVND (reference sequence). Trimming left V 6 bases short and J 8 bases short, with 11 bases between. CDR3 size: 13 residues. The CDR3 loop is CASRGWVDSPLHF. The CDR3 DNA follows: TGTGCCAGTAGGGGTTGGGTGGATTCACCCCTCCACTTT.

The CDR3 protein is CASSSTGTGTNGYTF. The CDR3 nucleotides are TGCGCCAGCAGCTCGACCGGGACAGGGACGAATGGCTACACCTTC. The chain combines TRBV5-1 with TRBJ1-2, with 9 bases that match TRBD1. Germline CDR1 reads SGHRS; CDR2 reads YFSETQ. Trimming removed 3 bases from V and 6 bases from J; junction bases left unmatched: 9. The CDR3 has 15 residues.

The chain employs TRBV14 and TRBJ1-6; D unclear. This CDR3 has 13 residues. Germline assignment: CDR1 SGHDN and CDR2 FVKESK. Trimming cost V 4 bases and J 10 bases, with 11 bases left between them. CDR3 DNA: TGTGCCAGCAGCCTCCTGATTCAGTCACCCCTCCACTTT. Protein: CASSLLIQSPLHF.

This sequence joins TRBV6-2 or TRBV6-3 and TRBJ2-3, with TRBD2 matching 13 bases. The CDR3 length is 15 residues. CDR1 and CDR2 from the germline V gene are MNHEY and SVGEGT. The J segment lost 5 bases and the V segment lost 4 bases, leaving 3 bases of the junction unmatched. This CDR3 is CASSLTSGRQDTQYF. CDR3 bases: TGTGCCAGCAGTTTGACTAGCGGGAGGCAAGATACGCAGTATTTT.

The CDR3 loop reads CASTTAKSSYEQYF. The CDR3 DNA reads as TGTGCCAGTACCACAGCAAAGTCATCCTACGAGCAGTACTTC. The V gene is TRBV21-1, the J gene TRBJ2-7; TRBD1 was called by the table and not checked on the DNA. TRBV21-1 is deemed a pseudogene. The CDR3 spans 14 residues.

This rearrangement joins TRBV7-8 to TRBJ2-7, with TRBD2 matching over 14 bases. This CDR3 is 17 amino acids long. Unmatched junction bases numbered 14, after V lost 7 bases and J lost 6 bases. CDR1 SGHVS and CDR2 FQNEAQ come from the germline V gene. This CDR3 is CASTPRGGTSGSVEQYF. In DNA, the CDR3 is TGTGCCAGCACCCCTAGGGGGGGGACTAGCGGGAGTGTCGAGCAGTACTTC.

As DNA, the CDR3 is TGTGCCATCAGTGACCGGTTTTACGAGCAGTACTTC. This codes for CAISDRFYEQYF. The rearrangement links TRBV10-3 to TRBJ2-7; D call uncertain. The CDR3 loop spans 12 amino acids. Trimming pared 3 bases from V and 4 bases from J, leaving 7 bases between. CDR1 is ENHRY, CDR2 SYGVKD, per germline.

V and J are TRBV5-1 and TRBJ1-1, with D perhaps TRBD1 (6 bases). Germline V gene data show CDR1 as SGHRS and CDR2 as YFSETQ. The CDR3 length is 14 residues. With 1 base removed from V and 3 bases from J, the gap between germline ends came to 10 bases. CDR3 sequence: CASSLTGQDTEAFF. The CDR3 nucleotides are TGCGCCAGCAGCTTGACAGGGCAGGACACTGAAGCTTTCTTT. Looking up the rest from reference TRBV5-1 and TRBJ1-1 gives the full variable domain: KAGVTQTPRYLIKTRGQQVTLSCSPISGHRSVSWYQQTPGQGLQFLFEYFSETQRNKGNFPGRFSGRQFSNSRSEMNVSTLELGDSALYLCASSLTGQDTEAFFGQGTRLTVV.

This chain uses TRBV7-2 with TRBJ2-1; D remains unclear. V lost 5 bases and J lost 1, with 3 bases in between. The germline CDR1 and CDR2 sequences are SGHTA and FQGNSA. There are 12 residues in the CDR3. The CDR3 is CASSRSYNEQFF. CDR3 in DNA: TGTGCCAGCAGCCGGTCCTACAATGAGCAGTTCTTC.

As regards this clone: Other DNA sequences in this specimen translate into the identical CDR3. This chain joins TRBV5-6 and TRBJ1-2, with 7 bases matching TRBD1. Germline V gene data show CDR1 as SGHDT and CDR2 as YYEEEE. The length of the CDR3 is 13 residues. V trimming: 0 bases; J trimming: 7 bases; junction bases outside the gene matches: 3. In nucleotides, the CDR3 is TGTGCCAGCAGCTTGGCAGGGGGTGGTGGCTACACCTTC. Its protein product is CASSLAGGGGYTF.

The genes are TRBV21-1 and TRBJ1-1. TRBV21-1 is marked as a pseudogene. CDR3 length: 14 amino acids. The chain's CDR3 is CASSKAKRAEEAFF. In DNA form, the CDR3 reads TGTGCCAGCAGCAAAGCGAAGAGGGCAGAAGAAGCTTTCTTT.

The V gene is TRBV3-1 (or the pseudogene TRBV3-2), the J gene TRBJ2-3, with D perhaps TRBD1 (5 bases). V was cut by 1 base and J by 0 bases, with 8 bases left in between. This CDR3 is built from 15 residues. CDR1 LGHDT and CDR2 YNNKEL come from the germline V gene (reference sequence). The chain's CDR3 is CASSQGQSSTDTQYF. In DNA form, the CDR3 reads TGTGCCAGCAGCCAAGGACAGTCTAGCACAGATACGCAGTATTTT.

This CDR3 is CASSSTGSNQPQHF. The CDR3 DNA reads TGTGCCAGCAGCTCGACAGGGAGCAATCAGCCCCAGCATTTT. The chain uses TRBV7-8 and TRBJ1-5; 7 nucleotides match TRBD1. The germline CDR1 and CDR2 sequences are SGHVS and FQNEAQ. After removal of 4 bases from V and 1 base from J, the junction contained 1 base not matched to a gene. The CDR3 is 14 residues long.

This clone was observed once. CDR3 DNA: TGTGCCAGCAGCTTAGCCGAGACAGCCTACAATGAGCAGTTCTTC. Translating gives CASSLAETAYNEQFF. The genes are TRBV7-8 and TRBJ2-1; maybe TRBD1 (5 bases). Germline assignment: CDR1 SGHVS and CDR2 FQNEAQ. The CDR3 covers 15 residues. The germline V and J ends were trimmed by 0 bases and 2 bases, with 8 bases remaining between them.

This sequence joins TRBV5-1 and TRBJ2-3; 8 bases match TRBD1. CDR1 SGHRS and CDR2 YFSETQ come from the germline V gene. V was clipped by 4 bases and J by 1 base; unmatched bases: 2. This CDR3 has 14 residues. The CDR3 sequence is CASSLDRGTDTQYF. CDR3 DNA: TGCGCCAGCAGCCTGGACAGGGGCACAGATACGCAGTATTTT.